This record covers a single TCR beta chain. Its antigen is unknown. The sample comes from a study of shared clonotypes between healthy human individuals. Study details: There were three CD4 naive, three CD4 memory, two CD8 naive and one CD8 memory plates per donor.

The CDR3 loop spans 13 amino acids. Germline-derived CDR1 and CDR2 are GTSNPN and SVGIG (reference sequence). V was cut by 0 bases and J by 2 bases, with 8 bases left in between. TCRdb keeps only in-frame clones here, not all; method: immunoSEQ multiplex PCR. The data contain some 1,400,000 clones, roughly 96% of them singletons. Whole-study results and caveats: It was anticipated that sequencing depth would influence how many clonotypes donors shared. Non-shared clonotypes showed lower generation probabilities than clonotypes common to all four donors.

The chain links TRBV30 to TRBJ2-7; the D is unclear. The sequencing sample was made of naive CD4+ T cells sorted from blood. Subset reported: CD45RA+ positively selected. The sequence derives from a man between 25 and 39 years old in good health. The CDR3 region has the DNA TGTGCCTGGAGTGTCCACCTGACCTACGAGCAGTACTTC. Its protein product is CAWSVHLTYEQYF.